Listed below are T cell receptor beta chains from one sample, sequenced in a study of blood T cells in healthy people across ages. One entry per CDR3 protein results from TCRdb running MiXCR on the 5' RACE reads. The sample lists around 1,900,000 distinct CDR3 sequences; roughly 43% were seen once. Material for sequencing was blood. These receptors were obtained from a human donor in good health. Both conserved end residues are part of each CDR3. Each record gives: V gene, clone size, J gene, D gene, CDR3 DNA, CDR3 protein. A D gene is named only where the DNA matches it firmly. Part of the rows lack a size; the others show once, few, many or a class for expanded clones.

>TRBV5-6|NA|TRBJ2-7|NA
TGTGCCAGCAGCTGGGTCAACAGGGCCGACGAGCAGTACTTC
CASSWVNRADEQYF
>TRBV9|NA|TRBJ1-1|TRBD1
TGTGCCAGCAGCGCCGACAGGGGTGGAACTGAAGCTTTCTTT
CASSADRGGTEAFF
>TRBV9|NA|TRBJ1-5|NA
TGTGCCAGCAGCGCTGACCTTGGGGGGAACCAGCCCCAGCATTTT
CASSADLGGNQPQHF
>TRBV6-5|few|TRBJ1-2|TRBD1
TGTGCCAGCAGTGAACAGGGGTTCCATGGCTACACCTTC
CASSEQGFHGYTF
>TRBV12-3/TRBV12-4|NA|TRBJ1-1|NA
TGTGCCAGCAGTCCTGAAGGGGGTTGGAGGACTGAAGCTTTCTTT
CASSPEGGWRTEAFF
>TRBV7-2|few|TRBJ2-1|TRBD2
TGTGCCAGCAGCTTAGCGCCGCTAGCGGGGATCGACCGTCACAATGAGCAGTTCTTC
CASSLAPLAGIDRHNEQFF
>TRBV5-1|NA|TRBJ2-1|NA
TGCGCCAGCAGCTTGAGAGCAGGGGCAGGTGAGCAGTTCTTC
CASSLRAGAGEQFF
>TRBV20-1|few|TRBJ2-3|NA
TGCAGTGCTAGTCGAGGTCGGGGGACCACAGATACGCAGTATTTT
CSASRGRGTTDTQYF
>TRBV29-1|NA|TRBJ2-7|NA
TGCAGCGTTCTGGGTCCAATCGAGCAGTACTTC
CSVLGPIEQYF
>TRBV20-1|few|TRBJ2-1|NA
TGCAGTGCTATCACCTACAGGGAGAGGGGAAACAATGAGCAGTTCTTC
CSAITYRERGNNEQFF
>TRBV4-1|few|TRBJ1-1|TRBD1
TGCGCCAGCAGCCAAGACCGGACAGGGGGCACTGAAGCTTTCTTT
CASSQDRTGGTEAFF
>TRBV6-4|NA|TRBJ1-2|TRBD1
TGTGCCAGCAGTGACACAGGACAGGGAAGATCGAAGGGCTACACCTTC
CASSDTGQGRSKGYTF
>TRBV6-2/TRBV6-3|NA|TRBJ1-1|NA
TGTGCCAGCAGCCTGCCGTCAACCCGCAATGAAGCTTTCTTT
CASSLPSTRNEAFF
>TRBV5-1|few|TRBJ2-7|TRBD2
TGCGCCAGCAGCTCGGCCCTAGCGGGGCAGAACGAGCAGTACTTC
CASSSALAGQNEQYF
>TRBV6-1|many|TRBJ2-7|NA
TGTGCCAGCACCTCGGGACATCCCTACGAGCAGTACTTC
CASTSGHPYEQYF
>TRBV20-1|few|TRBJ2-3|NA
TGCAGTGCTAGAGATTCTCGTACTAGCACAGATACGCAGTATTTT
CSARDSRTSTDTQYF